This paragraph reports one TCR delta chain. The antigen is unknown. TCRdb records a much larger clone's protein for this DNA, with a difference at residue 11 that likely arises from a read error; the protein given is the translation of the DNA. The CDR3 consists of 16 residues. V shed 0 bases and J shed 3 bases, with 16 bases lying between them. CDR1 is GEAIGNYY, CDR2 EKD, per germline. TCRdb reanalysed the multiplex PCR reads via CATT. The table lists 45,000 to 50,000 delta-chain clones, 1.6% of them singletons. The data are from a study of γδ T cells in repeated Plasmodium falciparum infection. About the study: Donors were malaria-exposed Malian children or age- and gender-matched Australian children. Over roughly 580 days, donors received four mosquito-bite P. falciparum NF54 infections.

Study-level results: Over time and infection, Vgamma9/Vdelta2+ repertoires remained highly stable and polyclonal.

Gammadelta T cells were flow-sorted from PBMC into Vgamma9/Vdelta2+ and Vdelta2-negative populations for bulk analysis. Sequencing was performed on gamma-delta T cells from blood. The clonotype was recovered from a pool of human donors (malaria-infected and uninfected, not separated). The chain has TRDV2 and TRDJ1, with D hard to call. No J gene was available from TCRdb, and it was assigned here by a germline match of the DNA. Here the CDR3 reads CACDTLVGDYADKLIF. Here the CDR3 DNA reads TGTGCCTGTGACACCTTGGTGGGTGACTACGCCGATAAACTCATCTTT.